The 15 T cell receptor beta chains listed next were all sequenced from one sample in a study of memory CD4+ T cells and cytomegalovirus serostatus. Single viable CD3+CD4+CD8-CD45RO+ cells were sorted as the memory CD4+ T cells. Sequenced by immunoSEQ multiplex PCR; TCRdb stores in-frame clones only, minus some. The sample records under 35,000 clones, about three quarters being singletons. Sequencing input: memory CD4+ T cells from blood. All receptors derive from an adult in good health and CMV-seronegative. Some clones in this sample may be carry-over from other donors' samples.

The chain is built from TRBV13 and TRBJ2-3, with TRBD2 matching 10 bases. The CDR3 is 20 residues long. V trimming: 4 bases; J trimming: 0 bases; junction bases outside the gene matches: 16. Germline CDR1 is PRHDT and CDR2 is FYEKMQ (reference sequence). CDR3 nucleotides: TGTGCCAGCAGCTCTTACCCCTCTAGCGGGGGTCATCCGAGCACAGATACGCAGTATTTT. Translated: CASSSYPSSGGHPSTDTQYF.

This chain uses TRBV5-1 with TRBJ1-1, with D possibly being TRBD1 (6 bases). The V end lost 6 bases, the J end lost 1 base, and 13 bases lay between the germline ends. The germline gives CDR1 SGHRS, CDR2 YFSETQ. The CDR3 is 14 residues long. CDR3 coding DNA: TGCGCCAGCACCCGCGGGGGCCGGAACACTGAAGCTTTCTTT. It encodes CASTRGGRNTEAFF. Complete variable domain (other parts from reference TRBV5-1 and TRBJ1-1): KAGVTQTPRYLIKTRGQQVTLSCSPISGHRSVSWYQQTPGQGLQFLFEYFSETQRNKGNFPGRFSGRQFSNSRSEMNVSTLELGDSALYLCASTRGGRNTEAFFGQGTRLTVV.

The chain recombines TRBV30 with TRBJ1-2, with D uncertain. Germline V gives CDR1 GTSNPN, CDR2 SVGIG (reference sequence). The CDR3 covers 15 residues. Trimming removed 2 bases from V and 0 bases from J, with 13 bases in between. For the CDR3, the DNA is TGTGCCTGGAGTTCAACACGGTATTCTAACTATGGCTACACCTTC. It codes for CAWSSTRYSNYGYTF.

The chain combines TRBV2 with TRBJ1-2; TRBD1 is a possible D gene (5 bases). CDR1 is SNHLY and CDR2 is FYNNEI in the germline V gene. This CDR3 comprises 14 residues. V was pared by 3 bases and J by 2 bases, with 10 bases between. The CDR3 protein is CASSEMTENYGYTF. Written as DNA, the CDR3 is TGTGCCAGCAGTGAGATGACAGAGAACTATGGCTACACCTTC.

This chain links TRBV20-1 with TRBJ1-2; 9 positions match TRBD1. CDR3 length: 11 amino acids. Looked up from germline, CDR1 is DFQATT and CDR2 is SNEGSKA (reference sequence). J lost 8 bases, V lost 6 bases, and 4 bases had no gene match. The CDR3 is CSAGDRAGYTF. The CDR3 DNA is TGCAGTGCGGGGGACAGGGCAGGCTACACCTTC.

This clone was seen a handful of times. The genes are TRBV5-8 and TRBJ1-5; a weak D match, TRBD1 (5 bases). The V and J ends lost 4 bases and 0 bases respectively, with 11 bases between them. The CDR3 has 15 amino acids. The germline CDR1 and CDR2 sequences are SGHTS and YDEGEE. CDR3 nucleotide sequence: TGTGCCAGCAGCCGACAGTTCCATAGCAATCAGCCCCAGCATTTT. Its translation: CASSRQFHSNQPQHF.

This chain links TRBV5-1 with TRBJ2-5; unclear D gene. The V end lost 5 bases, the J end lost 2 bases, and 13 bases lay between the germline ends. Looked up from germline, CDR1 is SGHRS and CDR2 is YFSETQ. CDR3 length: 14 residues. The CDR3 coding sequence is TGCGCCAGCAGTAAATCGACGCAGCAAGAGACCCAGTACTTC. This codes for CASSKSTQQETQYF.

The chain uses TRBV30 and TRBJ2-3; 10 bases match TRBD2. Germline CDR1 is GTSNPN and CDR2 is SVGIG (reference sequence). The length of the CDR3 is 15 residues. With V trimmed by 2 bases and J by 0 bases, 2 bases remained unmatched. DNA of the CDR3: TGTGCCTGGAGTAAACTAGCGGGGAGCACAGATACGCAGTATTTT. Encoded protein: CAWSKLAGSTDTQYF.

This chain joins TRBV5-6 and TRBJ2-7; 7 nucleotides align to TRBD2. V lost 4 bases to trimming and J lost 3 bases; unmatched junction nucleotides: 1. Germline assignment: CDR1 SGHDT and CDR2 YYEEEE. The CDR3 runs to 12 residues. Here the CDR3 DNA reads TGTGCCAGCAGCCGGGACTACTACGAGCAGTACTTC. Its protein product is CASSRDYYEQYF.

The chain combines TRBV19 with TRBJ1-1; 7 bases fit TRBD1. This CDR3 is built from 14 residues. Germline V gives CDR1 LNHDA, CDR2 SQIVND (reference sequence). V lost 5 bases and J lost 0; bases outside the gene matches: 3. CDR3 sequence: CASSFQGVNTEAFF. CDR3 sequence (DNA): TGTGCCAGTAGTTTTCAGGGGGTGAACACTGAAGCTTTCTTT.

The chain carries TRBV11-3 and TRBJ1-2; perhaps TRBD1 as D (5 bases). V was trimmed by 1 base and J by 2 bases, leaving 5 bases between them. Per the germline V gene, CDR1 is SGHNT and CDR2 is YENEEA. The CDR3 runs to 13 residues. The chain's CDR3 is CASSLGGNYGYTF. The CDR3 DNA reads TGTGCCAGCAGCTTAGGGGGGAACTATGGCTACACCTTC.

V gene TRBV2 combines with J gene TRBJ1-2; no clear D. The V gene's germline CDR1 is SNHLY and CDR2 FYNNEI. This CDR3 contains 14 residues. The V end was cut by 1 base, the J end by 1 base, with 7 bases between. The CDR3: CASSEDQINYGYTF. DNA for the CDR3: TGTGCCAGCAGTGAAGATCAGATTAACTATGGCTACACCTTC.

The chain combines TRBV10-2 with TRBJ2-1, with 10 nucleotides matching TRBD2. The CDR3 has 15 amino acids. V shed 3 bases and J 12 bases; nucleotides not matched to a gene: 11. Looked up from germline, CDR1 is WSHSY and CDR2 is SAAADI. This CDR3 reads CASSDPAGGGFVQFF. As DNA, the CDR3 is TGCGCCAGCAGTGATCCAGCGGGGGGGGGTTTTGTGCAGTTCTTC.

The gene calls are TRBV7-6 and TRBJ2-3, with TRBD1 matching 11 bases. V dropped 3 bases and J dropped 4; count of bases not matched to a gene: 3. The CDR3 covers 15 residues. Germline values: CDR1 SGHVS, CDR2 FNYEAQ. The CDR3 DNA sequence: TGTGCCAGCAGCTTTGGACAGGGGGCAGCAGATACGCAGTATTTT. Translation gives CASSFGQGAADTQYF.

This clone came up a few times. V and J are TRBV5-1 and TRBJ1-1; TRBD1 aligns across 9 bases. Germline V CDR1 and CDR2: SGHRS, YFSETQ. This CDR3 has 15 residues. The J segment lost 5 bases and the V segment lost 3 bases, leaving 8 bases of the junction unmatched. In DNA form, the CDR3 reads TGCGCCAGCAGCTCGACCGGGACAGGGCGGACTGAAGCTTTCTTT. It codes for CASSSTGTGRTEAFF.